The T cell receptor beta chain described here comes from a study of blood T cell repertoires in COVID-19. Study-wide background: Donors in the United States, Italy and Spain gave samples during acute or convalescent COVID-19. From T cells, B-cell-depleted T cells, or PBMCs came the material, which was cDNA or gDNA.

As handled by the study authors: Amplification with reference gene primers provided the estimates of nucleated cell counts. The protocol was immunoSEQ multiplex PCR, while the TCRdb copy is restricted to in-frame clones and leaves out a portion. The V and J calls and the clone size are those of that table, but D and trimming were determined from the DNA. The sample has 52,000 or so clones, more than 85% seen once; the top ten hold approximately 8.4%. The junction had 5 bases not matched to a gene; V was cut back by 5 bases and J by 5 bases. Per the germline V gene, CDR1 is WSHSY and CDR2 is SAAADI. This CDR3 contains 13 residues.

The chain uses TRBV10-2 and TRBJ2-5; 7 bases map to TRBD2. The TCR was taken from a woman between 65 and 79 years old with active COVID-19. The specimen was peripheral blood. The CDR3 is CASSRAGVETQYF. The CDR3, as DNA: TGCGCCAGCAGTCGGGCGGGAGTGGAGACCCAGTACTTC.